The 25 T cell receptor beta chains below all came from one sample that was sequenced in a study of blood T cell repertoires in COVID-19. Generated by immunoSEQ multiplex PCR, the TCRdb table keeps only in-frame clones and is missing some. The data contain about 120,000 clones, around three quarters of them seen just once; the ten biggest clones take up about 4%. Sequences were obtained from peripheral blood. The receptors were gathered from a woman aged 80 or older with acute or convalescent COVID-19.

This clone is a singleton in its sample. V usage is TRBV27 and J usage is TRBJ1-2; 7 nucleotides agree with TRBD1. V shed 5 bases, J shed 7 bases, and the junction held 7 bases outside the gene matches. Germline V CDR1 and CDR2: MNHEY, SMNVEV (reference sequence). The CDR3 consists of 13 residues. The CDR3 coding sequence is TGTGCCAGCAGTCCCAACAGGGGAGGTGGCTACACCTTC. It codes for CASSPNRGGGYTF.

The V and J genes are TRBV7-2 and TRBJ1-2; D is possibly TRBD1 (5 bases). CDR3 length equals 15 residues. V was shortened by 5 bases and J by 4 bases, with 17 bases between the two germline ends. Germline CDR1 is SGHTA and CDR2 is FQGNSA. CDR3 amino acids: CASSPKRRGSYGYTF. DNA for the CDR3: TGTGCCAGCAGCCCAAAAAGGAGGGGATCCTATGGCTACACCTTC.

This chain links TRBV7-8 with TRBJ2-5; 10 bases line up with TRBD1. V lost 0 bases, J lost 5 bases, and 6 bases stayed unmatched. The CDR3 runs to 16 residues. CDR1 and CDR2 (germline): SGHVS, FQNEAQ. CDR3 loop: CASSLATGGALETQYF. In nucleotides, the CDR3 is TGTGCCAGCAGCTTAGCGACAGGGGGCGCTTTGGAGACCCAGTACTTC.

CDR3 sequence (DNA): TGCGCCAGCAGAGGGACAGGGCGAGAAACGGGCATATATTTT. Its translation is CASRGTGRETGIYF. The gene calls are TRBV5-1 and TRBJ1-3; TRBD1 aligns across 9 bases. CDR1 is SGHRS and CDR2 is YFSETQ in the germline V gene. CDR3 length equals 14 residues. V lost 5 bases and J lost 12; bases outside the gene matches: 12.

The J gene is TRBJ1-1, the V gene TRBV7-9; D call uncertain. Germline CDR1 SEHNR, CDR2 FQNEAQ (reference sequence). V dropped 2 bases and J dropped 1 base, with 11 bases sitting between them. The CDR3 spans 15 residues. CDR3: CASSLLWQKNTEAFF. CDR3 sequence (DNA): TGTGCCAGCAGCTTACTGTGGCAGAAGAACACTGAAGCTTTCTTT. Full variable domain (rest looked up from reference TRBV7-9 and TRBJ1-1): DTGVSQNPRHKITKRGQNVTFRCDPISEHNRLYWYRQTLGQGPEFLTYFQNEAQLEKSRLLSDRFSAERPKGSFSTLEIQRTEQGDSAMYLCASSLLWQKNTEAFFGQGTRLTVV.

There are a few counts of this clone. CDR3 DNA sequence: TGTGCCAGCAGTTACGCAAGACAGGCTGGCGATGGCTACACCTTC. Its translation is CASSYARQAGDGYTF. V gene TRBV6-2 or TRBV6-3 combines with J gene TRBJ1-2, with D possibly matching TRBD1 (6 bases). Trimming cost V 2 bases and J 6 bases, with 16 bases left between them. From germline, CDR1 is MNHEY and CDR2 SVGEGT. This CDR3 has 15 amino acids.

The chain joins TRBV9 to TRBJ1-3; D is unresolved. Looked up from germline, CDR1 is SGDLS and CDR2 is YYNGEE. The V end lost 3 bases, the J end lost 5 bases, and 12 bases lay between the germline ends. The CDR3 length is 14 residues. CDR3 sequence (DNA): TGTGCCAGCAGCGCCCAAGCCCTCAGAAACACCATATATTTT. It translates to CASSAQALRNTIYF.

CDR3 region: CASSQDRARARNEKLFF. The CDR3, as DNA: TGTGCCAGCAGCCAAGATAGGGCCAGGGCCCGGAATGAAAAACTGTTTTTT. V usage is TRBV4-2 and J usage is TRBJ1-4, with D possibly matching TRBD1 (5 bases). The CDR3 totals 17 residues. Germline V gene sequence: CDR1 LGHNA, CDR2 YNFKEQ. The V and J ends lost 0 bases and 5 bases respectively, with 16 bases between them.

The CDR3 protein is CASSQEEQGPQVKQYF. The CDR3 nucleotides read TGCGCCAGCAGCCAAGAGGAGCAGGGCCCGCAGGTAAAGCAGTATTTT. The V and J genes are TRBV4-1 and TRBJ2-3; D is perhaps TRBD1 (5 bases). Germline V CDR1 and CDR2: MGHRA, YSYEKL. With 0 bases removed from V and 11 bases from J, the gap between germline ends came to 21 bases. The CDR3 is made up of 16 amino acids.

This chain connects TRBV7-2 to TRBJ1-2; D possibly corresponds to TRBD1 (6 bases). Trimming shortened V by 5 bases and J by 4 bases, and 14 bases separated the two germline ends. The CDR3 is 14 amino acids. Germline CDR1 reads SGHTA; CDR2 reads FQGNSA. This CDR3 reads CASSPGGAGYGYTF. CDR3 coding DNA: TGTGCCAGCAGCCCCGGGGGGGCAGGCTATGGCTACACCTTC.

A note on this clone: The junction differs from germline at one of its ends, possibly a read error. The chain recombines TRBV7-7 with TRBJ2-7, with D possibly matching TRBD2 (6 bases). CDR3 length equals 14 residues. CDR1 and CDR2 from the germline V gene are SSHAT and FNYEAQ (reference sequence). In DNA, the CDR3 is TGTGCTAGCAGCTTGAATGCCGGGAGCTACGAGCAGTACTTC. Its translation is CASSLNAGSYEQYF.

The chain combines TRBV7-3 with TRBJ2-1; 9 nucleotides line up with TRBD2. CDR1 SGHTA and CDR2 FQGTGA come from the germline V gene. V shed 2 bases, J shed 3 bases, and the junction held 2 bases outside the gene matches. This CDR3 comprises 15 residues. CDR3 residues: CASSLLSGGYNEQFF. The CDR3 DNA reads TGTGCCAGCAGCTTACTTAGCGGGGGCTACAATGAGCAGTTCTTC.

The CDR3 DNA reads as TGTGCCTGGGCCACAGGGGTTTCCTATTCACCCCTCCACTTT. This codes for CAWATGVSYSPLHF. The rearrangement links TRBV30 to TRBJ1-6; 7 nucleotides line up with TRBD1. The CDR3 covers 14 residues. Per the germline V gene, CDR1 is GTSNPN and CDR2 is SVGIG (reference sequence). Losses at the gene ends were 5 bases for V and 8 bases for J; bases not matched to a gene: 9.

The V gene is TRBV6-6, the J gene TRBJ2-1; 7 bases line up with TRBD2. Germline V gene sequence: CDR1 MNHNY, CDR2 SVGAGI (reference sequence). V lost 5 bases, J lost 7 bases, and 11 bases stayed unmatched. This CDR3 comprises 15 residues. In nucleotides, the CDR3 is TGTGCCAGCAGTCCCGGGGACTGGGGAGGGAATGAGCAGTTCTTC. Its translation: CASSPGDWGGNEQFF.

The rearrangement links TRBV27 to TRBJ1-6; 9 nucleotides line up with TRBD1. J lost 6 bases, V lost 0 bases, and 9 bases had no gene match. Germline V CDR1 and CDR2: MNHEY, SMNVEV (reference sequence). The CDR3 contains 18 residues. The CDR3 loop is CASSLSGDRVGLNSPLHF. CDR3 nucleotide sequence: TGTGCCAGCAGTTTATCGGGGGACAGGGTGGGCCTTAATTCACCCCTCCACTTT.

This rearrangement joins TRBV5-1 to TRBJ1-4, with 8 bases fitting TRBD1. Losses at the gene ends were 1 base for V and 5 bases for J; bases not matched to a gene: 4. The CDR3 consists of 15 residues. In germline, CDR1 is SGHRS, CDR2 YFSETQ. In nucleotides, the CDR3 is TGCGCCAGCAGCTTGCTTGGGACAGGAAATGAAAAACTGTTTTTT. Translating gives CASSLLGTGNEKLFF.

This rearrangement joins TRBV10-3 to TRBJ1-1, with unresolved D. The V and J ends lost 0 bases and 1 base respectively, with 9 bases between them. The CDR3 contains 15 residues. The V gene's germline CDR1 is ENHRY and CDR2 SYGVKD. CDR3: CAISESARQNTEAFF. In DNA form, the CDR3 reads TGTGCCATCAGTGAGTCGGCCAGACAGAACACTGAAGCTTTCTTT.

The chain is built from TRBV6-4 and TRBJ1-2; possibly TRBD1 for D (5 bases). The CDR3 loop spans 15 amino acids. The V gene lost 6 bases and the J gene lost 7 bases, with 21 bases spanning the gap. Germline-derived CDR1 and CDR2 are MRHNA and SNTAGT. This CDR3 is CASRGFGGPTAGYTF. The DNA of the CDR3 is TGTGCCAGCAGGGGTTTCGGGGGACCTACGGCTGGCTACACCTTC.

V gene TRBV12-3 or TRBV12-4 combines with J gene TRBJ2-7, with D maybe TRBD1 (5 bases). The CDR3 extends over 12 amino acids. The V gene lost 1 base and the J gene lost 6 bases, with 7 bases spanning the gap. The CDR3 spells CASSLDRGEQYF. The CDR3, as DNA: TGTGCCAGCAGTTTAGATAGGGGCGAGCAGTACTTC.

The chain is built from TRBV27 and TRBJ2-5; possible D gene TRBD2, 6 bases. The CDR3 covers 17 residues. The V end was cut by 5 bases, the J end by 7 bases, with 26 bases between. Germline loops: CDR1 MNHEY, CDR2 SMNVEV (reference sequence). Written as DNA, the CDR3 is TGTGCCAGCAGTCCCGATTCGACTAGACTCCCATCAGGGACCCAGTACTTC. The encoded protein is CASSPDSTRLPSGTQYF.

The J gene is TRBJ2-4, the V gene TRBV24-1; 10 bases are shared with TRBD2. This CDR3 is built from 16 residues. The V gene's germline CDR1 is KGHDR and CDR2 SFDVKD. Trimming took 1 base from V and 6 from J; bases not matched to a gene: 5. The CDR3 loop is CATSDFRSGRGNIQYF. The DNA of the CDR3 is TGTGCCACCAGTGATTTTAGGAGCGGGAGGGGAAACATTCAGTACTTC.

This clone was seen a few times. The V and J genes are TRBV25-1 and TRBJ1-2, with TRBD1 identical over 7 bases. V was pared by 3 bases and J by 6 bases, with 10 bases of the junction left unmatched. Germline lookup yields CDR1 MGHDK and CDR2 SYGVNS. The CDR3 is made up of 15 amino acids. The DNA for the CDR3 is TGTGCCAGCAGTGAGACGTCGACAGGGAGGAATGGCTACACCTTC. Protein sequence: CASSETSTGRNGYTF.

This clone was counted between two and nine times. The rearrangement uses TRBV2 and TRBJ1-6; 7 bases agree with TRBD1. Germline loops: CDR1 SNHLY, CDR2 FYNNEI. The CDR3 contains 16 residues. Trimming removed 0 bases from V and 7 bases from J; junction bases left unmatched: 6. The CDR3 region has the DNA TGTGCCAGCAGTGAAGCACGGGGACAGACGAATTCACCCCTCCACTTT. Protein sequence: CASSEARGQTNSPLHF. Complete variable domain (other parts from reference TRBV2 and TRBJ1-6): EPEVTQTPSHQVTQMGQEVILRCVPISNHLYFYWYRQILGQKVEFLVSFYNNEISEKSEIFDDQFSVERPDGSNFTLKIRSTKLEDSAMYFCASSEARGQTNSPLHFGNGTRLTVT.

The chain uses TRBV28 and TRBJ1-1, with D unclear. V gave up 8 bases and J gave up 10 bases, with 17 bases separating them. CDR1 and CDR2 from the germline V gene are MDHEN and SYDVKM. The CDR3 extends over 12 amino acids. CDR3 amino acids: CASVNPFSGAFF. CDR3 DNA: TGTGCCAGCGTCAATCCCTTTTCCGGAGCTTTCTTT. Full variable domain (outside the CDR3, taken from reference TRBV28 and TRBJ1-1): DVKVTQSSRYLVKRTGEKVFLECVQDMDHENMFWYRQDPGLGLRLIYFSYDVKMKEKGDIPEGYSVSREKKERFSLILESASTNQTSMYLCASVNPFSGAFFGQGTRLTVV.

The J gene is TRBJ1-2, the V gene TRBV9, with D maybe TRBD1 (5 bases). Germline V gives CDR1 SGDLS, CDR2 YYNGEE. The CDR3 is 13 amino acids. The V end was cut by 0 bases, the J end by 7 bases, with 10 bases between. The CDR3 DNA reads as TGTGCCAGCAGCGTAGCCCAGGGAGGTGGCTACACCTTC. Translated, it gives CASSVAQGGGYTF.